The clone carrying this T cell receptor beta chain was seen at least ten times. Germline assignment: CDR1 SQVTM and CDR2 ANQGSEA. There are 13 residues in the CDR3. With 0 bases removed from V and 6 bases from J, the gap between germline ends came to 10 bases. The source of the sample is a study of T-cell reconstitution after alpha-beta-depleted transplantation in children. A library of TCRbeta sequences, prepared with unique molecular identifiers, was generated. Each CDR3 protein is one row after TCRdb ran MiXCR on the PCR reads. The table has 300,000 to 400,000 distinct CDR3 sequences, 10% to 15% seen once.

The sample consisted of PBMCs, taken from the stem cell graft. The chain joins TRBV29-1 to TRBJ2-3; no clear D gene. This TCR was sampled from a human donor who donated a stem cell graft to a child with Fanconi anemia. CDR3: CSVEDLFPDTQYF. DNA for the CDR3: TGCAGCGTTGAAGATCTGTTCCCGGATACGCAGTATTTT.